Listed here are 19 T cell receptor beta chains from one sample, sequenced in a study of blood T cell repertoires in COVID-19. The repertoire was sequenced with immunoSEQ multiplex PCR; TCRdb's copy has only in-frame clones and lacks some. The table records approximately 160,000 clones, more than 85% of them present only once. The material sequenced was PBMCs or T cells enriched from blood (not recorded which). These receptors originate from a woman between 50 and 59 years old who had recovered from COVID-19.

The V gene is TRBV10-2, the J gene TRBJ2-7; the match to TRBD2 covers 16 bases. Germline CDR1 is WSHSY and CDR2 is SAAADI. With 4 bases clipped from V and 5 bases from J, the junction kept 17 bases outside the gene matches. The CDR3 contains 20 residues. The CDR3 protein is CASSGAGTEGLAGGINEQYF. The DNA for the CDR3 is TGCGCCAGCAGTGGAGCCGGGACAGAGGGACTAGCGGGAGGGATCAACGAGCAGTACTTC.

The chain employs TRBV5-8 and TRBJ1-2; 8 nucleotides match TRBD1. With V trimmed by 4 bases and J by 6 bases, 8 bases remained unmatched. CDR3 length: 14 amino acids. The germline CDR1 and CDR2 sequences are SGHTS and YDEGEE. CDR3: CASSPGQAGDGYTF. The CDR3 DNA is TGTGCCAGCAGCCCGGGACAGGCCGGCGATGGCTACACCTTC. Together with reference TRBV5-8 and TRBJ1-2, the CDR3 gives the full variable domain: EAGVTQSPTHLIKTRGQQATLRCSPISGHTSVYWYQQALGLGLQFLLWYDEGEERNRGNFPPRFSGRQFPNYSSELNVNALELEDSALYLCASSPGQAGDGYTFGSGTRLTVV.

V gene TRBV29-1 combines with J gene TRBJ2-2, with 13 bases matching TRBD2. This CDR3 contains 15 residues. The germline CDR1 and CDR2 sequences are SQVTM and ANQGSEA. J gave up 0 bases and V 6 bases, and 1 base lay outside the gene matches. CDR3 amino acids: CSVGTSGTNTGELFF. The DNA of the CDR3 is TGCAGCGTGGGGACTAGCGGGACGAACACCGGGGAGCTGTTTTTT.

This chain connects TRBV7-9 to TRBJ2-7; 7 bases fit TRBD1. Germline values: CDR1 SEHNR, CDR2 FQNEAQ (reference sequence). V gave up 4 bases and J gave up 4 bases; unmatched junction bases: 7. The CDR3 runs to 14 residues. The CDR3 protein is CASSSRQGRYEQYF. CDR3 coding DNA: TGTGCCAGCAGCTCACGACAGGGAAGGTACGAGCAGTACTTC.

The V and J genes are TRBV30 and TRBJ2-4, with TRBD2 matching 8 bases. This CDR3 is 15 amino acids long. The J segment lost 2 bases and the V segment lost 5 bases, leaving 8 bases of the junction unmatched. From germline, CDR1 is GTSNPN and CDR2 SVGIG (reference sequence). The CDR3 coding sequence is TGTGCCTGGTCAGCGGGAGCGAAGTCCAAAAACATTCAGTACTTC. It yields the protein CAWSAGAKSKNIQYF.

In this sample, this clone turned up a few times. J is TRBJ2-1 and V is TRBV27, with 9 positions matching TRBD2. The CDR3 length is 15 residues. J gave up 15 bases and V 7 bases, and 19 bases lay outside the gene matches. Germline V gene lookup returns CDR1 MNHEY and CDR2 SMNVEV (reference sequence). The CDR3 DNA sequence: TGTGCCAGCACCCTAAGGACTAGCGCCCTGAACCCCCTGTTCTTC. Its protein is CASTLRTSALNPLFF.

In its sample, this clone was seen once. The chain couples TRBV11-2 to TRBJ2-1; possible D gene TRBD2, 6 bases. V lost 3 bases and J 0 bases, leaving 12 bases between the germline ends. CDR3 size: 16 residues. The V gene's germline CDR1 is SGHAT and CDR2 FQNNGV. CDR3 sequence reads: CASSFSGPSSYNEQFF. Here the CDR3 DNA reads TGTGCCAGCAGCTTCAGCGGGCCCAGCTCCTACAATGAGCAGTTCTTC.

CDR3 in DNA: TGTGCCAGCAGTGAATCCCAGGGCTATGGCTACACCTTC. Its protein is CASSESQGYGYTF. The chain uses TRBV12-3 or TRBV12-4 and TRBJ1-2, with D tentatively TRBD1 (5 bases). The ends were cut back, 5 bases at V and 4 bases at J, with 11 bases in the middle. This CDR3 has 13 amino acids.

The chain joins TRBV5-1 to TRBJ1-6, with no clear D. This CDR3 region has 15 residues. Per germline, CDR1 SGHRS and CDR2 YFSETQ. The V end was cut by 0 bases, the J end by 0 bases, with 4 bases between. The CDR3 here is CASSLGSSYNSPLHF. Here the CDR3 DNA reads TGCGCCAGCAGCTTGGGGAGCTCCTATAATTCACCCCTCCACTTT.

The gene calls are TRBV28 and TRBJ2-3; 8 bases match TRBD2. CDR3 length: 16 residues. V gave up 5 bases and J gave up 0 bases; unmatched junction bases: 7. The germline gives CDR1 MDHEN, CDR2 SYDVKM. The CDR3 region is CASSARTSRSTDTQYF. CDR3 DNA sequence: TGTGCCAGCAGTGCCCGGACTAGCCGTAGCACAGATACGCAGTATTTT.

The chain uses TRBV5-1 and TRBJ2-1; D gene ambiguous. The V gene lost 5 bases and the J gene lost 9 bases, with 21 bases spanning the gap. The germline V gene encodes CDR1 SGHRS and CDR2 YFSETQ. The CDR3 consists of 15 residues. The chain's CDR3 is CASRGLSAYRSEQFF. The CDR3 DNA reads as TGCGCCAGCAGAGGCCTCTCGGCGTACCGGAGTGAGCAGTTCTTC.

The rearrangement links TRBV13 to TRBJ2-1, with 10 bases aligning to TRBD2. This CDR3 spans 14 amino acids. The J segment lost 9 bases and the V segment lost 5 bases, leaving 7 bases of the junction unmatched. Germline V gives CDR1 PRHDT, CDR2 FYEKMQ (reference sequence). The CDR3 loop reads CASSGPGLASEQFF. The CDR3 DNA is TGTGCCAGCAGCGGCCCGGGACTAGCGTCTGAGCAGTTCTTC. The entire variable domain, with the rest obtained from reference TRBV13 and TRBJ2-1, is as follows: AAGVIQSPRHLIKEKRETATLKCYPIPRHDTVYWYQQGPGQDPQFLISFYEKMQSDKGSIPDRFSAQQFSDYHSELNMSSLELGDSALYFCASSGPGLASEQFFGPGTRLTVL.

On this clone: In the same sample, other DNA sequences code for this CDR3. The chain recombines TRBV3-1 (or the pseudogene TRBV3-2) with TRBJ1-6; 10 bases fit TRBD1. The germline V gene has CDR1 LGHDT and CDR2 YNNKEL (reference sequence). This CDR3 has 15 residues. The junction had 3 bases not matched to a gene; V was cut back by 3 bases and J by 7 bases. The CDR3 protein is CASSQTGQGNSPLHF. DNA for the CDR3: TGTGCCAGCAGCCAGACGGGACAGGGGAATTCACCCCTCCACTTT.

The rearrangement links TRBV28 to TRBJ1-4; D perhaps matches TRBD1 (5 bases). With 2 bases removed from V and 7 bases from J, the gap between germline ends came to 11 bases. This CDR3 is 14 amino acids long. CDR1 MDHEN and CDR2 SYDVKM come from the germline V gene. The CDR3 DNA sequence: TGTGCCAGCAGTTTAGGAGGGGCAGGTGAAAAACTGTTTTTT. Translating gives CASSLGGAGEKLFF.

The chain is built from TRBV18 and TRBJ1-2; a weak D match, TRBD1 (6 bases). The CDR3 spans 14 residues. Germline loops: CDR1 KGHSH, CDR2 LQKENI. The V gene lost 2 bases and the J gene lost 7 bases, with 14 bases spanning the gap. Here the CDR3 reads CASSPNRERSGYTF. DNA of the CDR3: TGTGCCAGCTCACCAAACAGGGAGAGGAGTGGCTACACCTTC.

The chain has TRBV27 and TRBJ1-1, with 12 bases that match TRBD1. The CDR3 is 18 residues long. Germline V gives CDR1 MNHEY, CDR2 SMNVEV (reference sequence). V lost 5 bases and J lost 5; bases outside the gene matches: 15. The CDR3 loop is CASSPKAGGTGGRTEAFF. The DNA for the CDR3 is TGTGCCAGCAGTCCGAAGGCGGGGGGGACAGGGGGCCGGACTGAAGCTTTCTTT.

This clone was seen a handful of times. The chain employs TRBV6-6 and TRBJ1-2; 7 bases line up with TRBD1. The CDR3 runs to 16 residues. J was trimmed by 4 bases and V by 0 bases; bases with no gene match: 8. Germline loops: CDR1 MNHNY, CDR2 SVGAGI (reference sequence). CDR3 nucleotides: TGTGCCAGCAGTTACTCGGCCGGGACAGAGACCTATGGCTACACCTTC. Translation: CASSYSAGTETYGYTF.

There are a few counts of this clone. This chain connects TRBV11-3 to TRBJ1-4; the D is unclear. From germline, CDR1 is SGHNT and CDR2 YENEEA. The V end lost 5 bases, the J end lost 12 bases, and 16 bases lay between the germline ends. CDR3 length: 13 residues. The CDR3 DNA reads as TGTGCCAGCAGCCCGTTACCGGGAAACCAACTGTTTTTT. It translates to CASSPLPGNQLFF.

The chain joins TRBV7-2 to TRBJ2-5, with a possible D match to TRBD1 (6 bases). Germline loops: CDR1 SGHTA, CDR2 FQGNSA. This CDR3 comprises 14 residues. The V end lost 5 bases, the J end lost 2 bases, and 12 bases lay between the germline ends. The DNA of the CDR3 is TGTGCCAGCAGCCAGTCCGGGACACAAGAGACCCAGTACTTC. Translation gives CASSQSGTQETQYF.